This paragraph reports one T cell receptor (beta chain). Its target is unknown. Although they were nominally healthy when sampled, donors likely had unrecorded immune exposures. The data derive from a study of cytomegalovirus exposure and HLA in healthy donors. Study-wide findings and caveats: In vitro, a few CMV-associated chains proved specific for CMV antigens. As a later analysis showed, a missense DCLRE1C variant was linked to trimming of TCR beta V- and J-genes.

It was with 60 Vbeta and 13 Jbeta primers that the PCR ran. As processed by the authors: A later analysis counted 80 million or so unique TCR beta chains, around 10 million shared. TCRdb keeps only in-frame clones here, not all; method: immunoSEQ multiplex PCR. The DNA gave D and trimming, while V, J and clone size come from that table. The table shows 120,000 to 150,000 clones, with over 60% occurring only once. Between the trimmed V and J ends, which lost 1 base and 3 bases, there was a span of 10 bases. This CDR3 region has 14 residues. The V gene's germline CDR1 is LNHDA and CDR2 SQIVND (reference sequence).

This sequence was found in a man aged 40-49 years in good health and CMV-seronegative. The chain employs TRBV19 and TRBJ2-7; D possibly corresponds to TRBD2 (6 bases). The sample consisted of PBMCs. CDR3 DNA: TGTGCCAGTAGTATAGTCGTGGGGGGCTACGAGCAGTACTTC. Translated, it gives CASSIVVGGYEQYF.